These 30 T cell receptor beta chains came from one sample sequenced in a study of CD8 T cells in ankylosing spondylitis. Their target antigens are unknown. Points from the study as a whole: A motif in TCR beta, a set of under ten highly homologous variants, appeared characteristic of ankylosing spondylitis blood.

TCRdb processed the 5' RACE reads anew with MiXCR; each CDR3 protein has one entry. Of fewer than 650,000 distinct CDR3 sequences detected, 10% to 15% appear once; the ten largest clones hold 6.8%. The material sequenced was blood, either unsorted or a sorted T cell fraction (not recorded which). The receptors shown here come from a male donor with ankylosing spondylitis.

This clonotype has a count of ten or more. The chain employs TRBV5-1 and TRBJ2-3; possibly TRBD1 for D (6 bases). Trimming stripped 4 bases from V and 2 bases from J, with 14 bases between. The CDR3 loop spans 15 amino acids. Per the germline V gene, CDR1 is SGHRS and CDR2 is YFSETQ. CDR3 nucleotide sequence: TGCGCCAGCAGCACGGACAGAAGCATCACAGATACGCAGTATTTT. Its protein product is CASSTDRSITDTQYF.

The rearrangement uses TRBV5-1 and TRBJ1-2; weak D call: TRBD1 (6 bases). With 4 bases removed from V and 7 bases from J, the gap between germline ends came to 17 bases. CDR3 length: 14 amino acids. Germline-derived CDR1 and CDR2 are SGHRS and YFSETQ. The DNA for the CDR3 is TGCGCCAGCAGCACAGGGATGATCGAACTTGGCTACACCTTC. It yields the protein CASSTGMIELGYTF.

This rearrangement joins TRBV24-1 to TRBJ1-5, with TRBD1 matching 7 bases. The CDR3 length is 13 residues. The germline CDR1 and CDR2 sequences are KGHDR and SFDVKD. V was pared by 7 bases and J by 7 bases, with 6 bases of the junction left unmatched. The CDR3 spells CATSGQVEQPQHF. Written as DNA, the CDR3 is TGTGCCACCAGCGGACAGGTAGAACAGCCCCAGCATTTT.

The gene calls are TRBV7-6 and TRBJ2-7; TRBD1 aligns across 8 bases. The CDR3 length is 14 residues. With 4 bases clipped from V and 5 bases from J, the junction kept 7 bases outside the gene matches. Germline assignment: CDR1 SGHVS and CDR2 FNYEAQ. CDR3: CASSSRQGSNEQYF. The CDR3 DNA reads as TGTGCCAGCAGCTCCAGACAGGGGTCCAACGAGCAGTACTTC.

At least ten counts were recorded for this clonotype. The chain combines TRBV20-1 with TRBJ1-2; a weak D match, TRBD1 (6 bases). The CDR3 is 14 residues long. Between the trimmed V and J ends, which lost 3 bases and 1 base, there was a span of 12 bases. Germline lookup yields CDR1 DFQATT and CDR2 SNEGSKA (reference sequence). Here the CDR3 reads CSARRGPLNYGYTF. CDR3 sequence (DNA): TGCAGTGCTAGGCGGGGGCCGCTTAACTATGGCTACACCTTC.

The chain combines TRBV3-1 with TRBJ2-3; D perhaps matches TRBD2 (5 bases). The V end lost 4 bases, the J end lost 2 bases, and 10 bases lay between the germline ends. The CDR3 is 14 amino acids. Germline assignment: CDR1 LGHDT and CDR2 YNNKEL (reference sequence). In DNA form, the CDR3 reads TGTGCCAGCAGCCGCGGGCGAATCACAGATACGCAGTATTTT. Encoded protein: CASSRGRITDTQYF.

CDR3 region: CSPRRRGTNEQFF. The CDR3 bases are TGCAGCCCCCGTCGGCGGGGAACCAATGAGCAGTTCTTC. The chain uses TRBV29-1 and TRBJ2-1; D is perhaps TRBD2 (6 bases). The CDR3 runs 13 residues. V was cut by 8 bases and J by 6 bases, with 17 bases left in between. Germline CDR1 is SQVTM and CDR2 is ANQGSEA.

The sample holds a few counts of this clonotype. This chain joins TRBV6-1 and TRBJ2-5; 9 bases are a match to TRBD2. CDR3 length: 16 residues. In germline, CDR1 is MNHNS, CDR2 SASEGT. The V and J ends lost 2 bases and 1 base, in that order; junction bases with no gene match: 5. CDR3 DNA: TGTGCCAGCAGTGAATTAGCGGGGGAAAGCCAAGAGACCCAGTACTTC. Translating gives CASSELAGESQETQYF.

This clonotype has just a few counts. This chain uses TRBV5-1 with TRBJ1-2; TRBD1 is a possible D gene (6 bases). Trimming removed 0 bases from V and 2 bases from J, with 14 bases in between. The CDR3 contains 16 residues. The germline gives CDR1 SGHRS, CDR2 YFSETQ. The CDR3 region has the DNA TGCGCCAGCAGCTTGGATCCGGGGGCGGCGAACTATGGCTACACCTTC. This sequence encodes CASSLDPGAANYGYTF.

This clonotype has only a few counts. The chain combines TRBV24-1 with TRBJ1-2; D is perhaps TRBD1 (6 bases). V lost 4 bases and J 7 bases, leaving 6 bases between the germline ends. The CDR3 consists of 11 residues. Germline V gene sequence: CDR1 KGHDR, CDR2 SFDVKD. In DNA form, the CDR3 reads TGTGCCACCAGTGACAGGGGTGGCTACACCTTC. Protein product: CATSDRGGYTF.

The CDR3 is CASSLTVSGGSLHF. The DNA of the CDR3 is TGCGCCAGCAGCTTGACGGTCTCCGGGGGATCCCTCCACTTT. J is TRBJ1-6 and V is TRBV5-1; perhaps TRBD1 as D (5 bases). The CDR3 is 14 residues long. The V gene's germline CDR1 is SGHRS and CDR2 YFSETQ. V lost 1 base to trimming and J lost 14 bases, with 16 bases between them. Together with reference TRBV5-1 and TRBJ1-6, the CDR3 gives the full variable domain: KAGVTQTPRYLIKTRGQQVTLSCSPISGHRSVSWYQQTPGQGLQFLFEYFSETQRNKGNFPGRFSGRQFSNSRSEMNVSTLELGDSALYLCASSLTVSGGSLHFGNGTRLTVT.

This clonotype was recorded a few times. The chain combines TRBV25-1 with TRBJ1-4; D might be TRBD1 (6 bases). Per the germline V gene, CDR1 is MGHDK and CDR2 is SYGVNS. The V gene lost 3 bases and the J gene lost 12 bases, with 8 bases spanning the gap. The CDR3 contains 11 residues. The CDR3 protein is CASSEGQELFF. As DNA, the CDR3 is TGTGCCAGCAGTGAGGGACAAGAACTGTTTTTT.

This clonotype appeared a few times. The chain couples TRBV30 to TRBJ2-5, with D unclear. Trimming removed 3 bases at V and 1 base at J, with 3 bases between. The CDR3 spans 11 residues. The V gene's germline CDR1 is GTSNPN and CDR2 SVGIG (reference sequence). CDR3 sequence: CAWRLQETQYF. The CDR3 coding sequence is TGTGCCTGGAGGCTCCAAGAGACCCAGTACTTC.

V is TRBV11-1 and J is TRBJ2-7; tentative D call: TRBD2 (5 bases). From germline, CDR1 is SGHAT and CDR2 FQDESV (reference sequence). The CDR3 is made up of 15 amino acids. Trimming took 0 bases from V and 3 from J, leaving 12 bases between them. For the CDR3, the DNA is TGTGCCAGCAGCTTAGCGACCCGAGGAGGCTACGAGCAGTACTTC. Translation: CASSLATRGGYEQYF. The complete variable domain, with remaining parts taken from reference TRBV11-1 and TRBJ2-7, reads EAEVAQSPRYKITEKSQAVAFWCDPISGHATLYWYRQILGQGPELLVQFQDESVVDDSQLPKDRFSAERLKGVDSTLKIQPAELGDSAMYLCASSLATRGGYEQYFGPGTRLTVT.

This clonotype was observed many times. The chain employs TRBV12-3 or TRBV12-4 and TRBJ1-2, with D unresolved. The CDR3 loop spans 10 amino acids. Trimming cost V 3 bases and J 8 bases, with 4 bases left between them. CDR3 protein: CASSLGGYTF. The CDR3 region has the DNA TGTGCCAGCAGTTTGGGGGGCTACACCTTC.

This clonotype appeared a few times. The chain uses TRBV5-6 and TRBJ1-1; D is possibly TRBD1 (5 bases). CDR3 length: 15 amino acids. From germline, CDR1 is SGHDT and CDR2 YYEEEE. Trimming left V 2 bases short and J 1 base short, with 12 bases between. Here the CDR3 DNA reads TGTGCCAGCAGCTTAAGGGGAGGTGAGAACACTGAAGCTTTCTTT. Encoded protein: CASSLRGGENTEAFF.

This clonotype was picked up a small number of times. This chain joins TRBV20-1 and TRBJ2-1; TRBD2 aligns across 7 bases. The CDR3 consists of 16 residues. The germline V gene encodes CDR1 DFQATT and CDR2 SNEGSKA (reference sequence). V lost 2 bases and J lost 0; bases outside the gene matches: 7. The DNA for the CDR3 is TGCAGTGCTAGAACGGCTAGCGGAGCCTCCTACAATGAGCAGTTCTTC. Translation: CSARTASGASYNEQFF.

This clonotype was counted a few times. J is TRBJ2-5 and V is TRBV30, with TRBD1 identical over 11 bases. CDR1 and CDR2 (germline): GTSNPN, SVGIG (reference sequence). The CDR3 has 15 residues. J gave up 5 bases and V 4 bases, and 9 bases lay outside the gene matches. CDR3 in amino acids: CAWKPGQGAMETQYF. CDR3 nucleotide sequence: TGTGCCTGGAAACCCGGACAGGGGGCGATGGAGACCCAGTACTTC.

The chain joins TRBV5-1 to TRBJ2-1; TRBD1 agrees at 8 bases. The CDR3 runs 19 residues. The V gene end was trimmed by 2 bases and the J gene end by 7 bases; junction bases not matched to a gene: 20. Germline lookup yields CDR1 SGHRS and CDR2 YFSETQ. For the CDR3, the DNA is TGCGCCAGCAGCTTCTACACCTCCTTCCGGGACAGGATAACAAATGAGCAGTTCTTC. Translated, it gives CASSFYTSFRDRITNEQFF. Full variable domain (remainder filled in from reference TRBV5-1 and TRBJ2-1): KAGVTQTPRYLIKTRGQQVTLSCSPISGHRSVSWYQQTPGQGLQFLFEYFSETQRNKGNFPGRFSGRQFSNSRSEMNVSTLELGDSALYLCASSFYTSFRDRITNEQFFGPGTRLTVL.

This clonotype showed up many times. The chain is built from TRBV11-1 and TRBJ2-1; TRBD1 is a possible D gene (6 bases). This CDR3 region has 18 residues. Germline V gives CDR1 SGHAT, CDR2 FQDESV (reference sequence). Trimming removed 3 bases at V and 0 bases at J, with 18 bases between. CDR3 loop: CASSLVRGPLSSYNEQFF. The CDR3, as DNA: TGTGCCAGCAGCTTGGTCAGGGGCCCCTTAAGCTCCTACAATGAGCAGTTCTTC.

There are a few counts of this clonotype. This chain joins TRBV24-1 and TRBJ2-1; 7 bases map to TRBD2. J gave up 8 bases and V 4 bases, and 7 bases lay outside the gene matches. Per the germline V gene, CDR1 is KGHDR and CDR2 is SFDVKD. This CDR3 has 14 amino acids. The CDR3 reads CATSEGRGYHEQFF. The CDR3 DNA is TGTGCCACCAGTGAGGGGAGGGGTTACCATGAGCAGTTCTTC.

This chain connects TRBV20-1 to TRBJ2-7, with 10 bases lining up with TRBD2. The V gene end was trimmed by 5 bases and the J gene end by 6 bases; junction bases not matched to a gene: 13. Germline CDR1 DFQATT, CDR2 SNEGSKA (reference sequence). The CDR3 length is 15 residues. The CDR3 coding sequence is TGCAGTGCTCTTTCCGGGACTAGCGTTGTGGGCGAGCAGTACGTC. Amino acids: CSALSGTSVVGEQYV.

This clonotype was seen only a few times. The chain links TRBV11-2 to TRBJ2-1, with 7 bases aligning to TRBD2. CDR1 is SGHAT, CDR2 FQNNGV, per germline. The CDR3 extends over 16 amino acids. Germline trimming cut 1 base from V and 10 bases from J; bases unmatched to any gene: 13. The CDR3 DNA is TGTGCCAGCAGCTTAGGTGAGCGGGGCCCCGAGGAGGAGCAGTTCTTC. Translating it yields CASSLGERGPEEEQFF. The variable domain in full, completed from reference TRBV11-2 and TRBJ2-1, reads EAGVAQSPRYKIIEKRQSVAFWCNPISGHATLYWYQQILGQGPKLLIQFQNNGVVDDSQLPKDRFSAERLKGVDSTLKIQPAKLEDSAVYLCASSLGERGPEEEQFFGPGTRLTVL.

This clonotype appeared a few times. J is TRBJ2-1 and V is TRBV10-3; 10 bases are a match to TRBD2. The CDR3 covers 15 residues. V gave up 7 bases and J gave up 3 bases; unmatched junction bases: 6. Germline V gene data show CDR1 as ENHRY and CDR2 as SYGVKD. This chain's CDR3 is CAIIPGTSDYNEQFF. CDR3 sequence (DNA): TGTGCCATCATTCCCGGGACTAGCGACTACAATGAGCAGTTCTTC.

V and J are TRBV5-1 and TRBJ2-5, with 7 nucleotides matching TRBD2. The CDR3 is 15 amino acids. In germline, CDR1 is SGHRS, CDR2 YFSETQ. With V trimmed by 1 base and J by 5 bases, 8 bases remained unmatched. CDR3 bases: TGCGCCAGCAGCTTGACGGGAGGAGGAATCGAGACCCAGTACTTC. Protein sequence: CASSLTGGGIETQYF.

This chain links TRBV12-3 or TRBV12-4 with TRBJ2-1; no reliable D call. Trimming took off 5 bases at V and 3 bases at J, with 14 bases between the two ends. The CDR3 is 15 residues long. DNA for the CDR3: TGTGCCAGCAGTCCTCGAGAAGCCAACTACAATGAGCAGTTCTTC. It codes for CASSPREANYNEQFF.

CDR3 sequence: CASSSILGDDLSEKLFF. CDR3 nucleotide sequence: TGTGCCAGCAGTTCAATCCTCGGGGACGATCTTAGTGAAAAACTGTTTTTT. This chain uses TRBV28 with TRBJ1-4, with D perhaps TRBD1 (5 bases). The CDR3 covers 17 residues. The V end lost 4 bases, the J end lost 7 bases, and 22 bases lay between the germline ends. Germline CDR1 and CDR2: MDHEN and SYDVKM.

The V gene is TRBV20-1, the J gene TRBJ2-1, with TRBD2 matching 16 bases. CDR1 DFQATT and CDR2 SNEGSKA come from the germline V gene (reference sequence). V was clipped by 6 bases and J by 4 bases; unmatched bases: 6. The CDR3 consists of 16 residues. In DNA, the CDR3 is TGCAGTGCCCCGGGACTAGCGGGAGGGCCTTACAATGAGCAGTTCTTC. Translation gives CSAPGLAGGPYNEQFF.

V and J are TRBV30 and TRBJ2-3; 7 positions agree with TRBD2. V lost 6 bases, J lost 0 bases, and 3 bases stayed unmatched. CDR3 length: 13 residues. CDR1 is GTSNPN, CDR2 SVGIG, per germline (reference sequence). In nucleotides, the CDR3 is TGTGCCTGCCTAGCGGCTAGCACAGATACGCAGTATTTT. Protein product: CACLAASTDTQYF.

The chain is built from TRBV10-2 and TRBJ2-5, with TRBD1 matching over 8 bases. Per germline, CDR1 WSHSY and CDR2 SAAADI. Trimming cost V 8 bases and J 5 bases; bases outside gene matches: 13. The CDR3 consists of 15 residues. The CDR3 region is CASALMDRDGETQYF. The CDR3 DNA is TGCGCCAGCGCCCTGATGGACAGGGATGGGGAGACCCAGTACTTC.